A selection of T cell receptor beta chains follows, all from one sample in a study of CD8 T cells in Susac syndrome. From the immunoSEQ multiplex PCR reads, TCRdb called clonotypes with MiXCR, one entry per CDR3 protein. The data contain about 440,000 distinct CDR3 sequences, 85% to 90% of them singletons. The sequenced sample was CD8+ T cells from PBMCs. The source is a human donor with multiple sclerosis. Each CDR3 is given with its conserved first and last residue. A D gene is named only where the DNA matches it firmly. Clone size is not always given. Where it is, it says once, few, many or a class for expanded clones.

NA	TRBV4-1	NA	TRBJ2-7	TGCGCCAGCAGCCAAGAACCCACCCCTTTCTACGAGCAGTACTTC	CASSQEPTPFYEQYF
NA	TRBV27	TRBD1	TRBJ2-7	TGTGCCAGCAGTTTGAGGGACAGGGACTACGAGCAGTACTTC	CASSLRDRDYEQYF
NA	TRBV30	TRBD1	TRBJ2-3	TGTGCCTGGAGTCCGACAGGGGGGGCAGATACGCAGTATTTT	CAWSPTGGADTQYF
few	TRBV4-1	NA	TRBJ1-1	TGTGCCAGCAGCCAAGTGCTGAACACTGAAGCTTTCTTT	CASSQVLNTEAFF
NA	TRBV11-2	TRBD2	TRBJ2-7	TGTGCCAGCAGCTTAGGGGCTAGCGGGACCTACGAGCAGTACTTC	CASSLGASGTYEQYF
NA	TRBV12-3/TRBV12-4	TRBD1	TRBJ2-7	TGTGCCAGCAGGGGGACAGGTAAAGCCTACGGGCAGTACTTC	CASRGTGKAYGQYF
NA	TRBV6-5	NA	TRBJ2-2	TGTGCCAGCAGTTACGGGCTCGTGGGGTCTGCCGGGGAGCTGTTTTTT	CASSYGLVGSAGELFF
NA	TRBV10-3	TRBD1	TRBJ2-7	TGTGCCATCAGTGAGACCGGGACAGCCACCTACGAGCAGTACTTC	CAISETGTATYEQYF
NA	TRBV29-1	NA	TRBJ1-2	TGCAGCGCAGGACCGCAAACAGAAACCTTC	CSAGPQTETF
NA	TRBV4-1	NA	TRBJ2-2	TGCGCCAGCGCTTGGGGGCTAGCGGAGACCGGGGAGCTGTTTTTT	CASAWGLAETGELFF
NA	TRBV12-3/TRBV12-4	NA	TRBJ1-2	TGTGCCAGCAGTTTGATTGCATCAGGCTATGGCTACACCTTC	CASSLIASGYGYTF
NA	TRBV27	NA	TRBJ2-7	TGTGCCAGCAGCGAACGAACCGGGACTTTAACCTACGAGCAGTACTTC	CASSERTGTLTYEQYF
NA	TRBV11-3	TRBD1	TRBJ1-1	TGTGCCAGCAGCCACAAAGGGACAGGGGATGAAGCTTTCTTT	CASSHKGTGDEAFF
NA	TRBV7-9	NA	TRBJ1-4	TGTGCCAGCAGCTTAATTACGGAAAAACTGTTTTTT	CASSLITEKLFF
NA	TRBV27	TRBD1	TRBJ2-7	TGTGCCAGCAGTTTAGCGGACAGGGCGTACGAGCAGTACTTC	CASSLADRAYEQYF
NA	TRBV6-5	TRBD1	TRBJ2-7	TGTGCCAGCAGTTACTCACGGACAGGGGGCCCCGAGCAGTACTTC	CASSYSRTGGPEQYF
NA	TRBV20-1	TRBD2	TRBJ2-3	TGCAGTGCTAGAGTACTAGCGGGAAGCACAGATACGCAGTATTTT	CSARVLAGSTDTQYF
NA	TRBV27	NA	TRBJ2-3	TGTGCCAGCAGTTCCCAAATCACAGGCACAGATACGCAGTATTTT	CASSSQITGTDTQYF
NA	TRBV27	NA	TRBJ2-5	TGTGCCAGCAGTCCTAACCCATGGGAGACCCAGTACTTC	CASSPNPWETQYF
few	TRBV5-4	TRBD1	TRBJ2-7	TGTGCCAGCAGCCTGGAGACAGGGGCCTACGAGCAGTACTTC	CASSLETGAYEQYF
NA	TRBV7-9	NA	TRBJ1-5	TGTGCCAGCAGGCGGGTACAGCCCCAGCATTTT	CASRRVQPQHF
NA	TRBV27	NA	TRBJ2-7	TGTGCCAGCAGTTTAAGGGGAAGCGACGCCTACGAGCAGTACTTC	CASSLRGSDAYEQYF
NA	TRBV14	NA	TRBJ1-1	TGTGCCAGCAGCCATCGAGGGGACGAGGAAACTTTCTTT	CASSHRGDEETFF
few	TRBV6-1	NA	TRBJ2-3	TGTGCCAGCAGCCCCCAATCCACAGATACGCAGTATTTT	CASSPQSTDTQYF
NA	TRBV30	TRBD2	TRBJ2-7	TGTGCCTGGAGTAACACGGGGGGGTACGAGCAGTACTTC	CAWSNTGGYEQYF
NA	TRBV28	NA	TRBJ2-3	TGTGCCAGCAGTTTCTTCGCAAGCACAGATACGCAGTATTTT	CASSFFASTDTQYF
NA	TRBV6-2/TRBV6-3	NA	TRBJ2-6	TGTGCCAGCACCTTGACTGGGGCTGGGGCCAACGTCCTGACTTTC	CASTLTGAGANVLTF
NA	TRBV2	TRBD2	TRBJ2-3	TGTGCCAGCAGGACTAGCGGGGGGGCCTCAGATACGCAGTATTTT	CASRTSGGASDTQYF
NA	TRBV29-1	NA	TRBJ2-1	TGCAGCGTTGAAGGACTAGTCGGGTACAATGAGCAGTTCTTC	CSVEGLVGYNEQFF
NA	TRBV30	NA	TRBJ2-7	TGTGCCTGGAGTGTCGGAGTTTCCTACGAGCGGTACTTC	CAWSVGVSYERYF
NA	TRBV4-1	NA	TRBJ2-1	TGCGCCAGCAGCCAAGCGGAAGGGTCTGAGCAGTTCTTC	CASSQAEGSEQFF
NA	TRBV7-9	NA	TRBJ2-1	TGTGCCAGCATCGCGGGGGACAATTACAATGAGCAGTTCTTC	CASIAGDNYNEQFF
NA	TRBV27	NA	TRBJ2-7	TGTGCCAGCAGTACTAGTAAGCCTTCCTACGAGCAGTACTTC	CASSTSKPSYEQYF
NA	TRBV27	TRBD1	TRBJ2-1	TGTGCCAGCAGTTTACCTGGGACAGACAATGAGCAGTTCTTC	CASSLPGTDNEQFF
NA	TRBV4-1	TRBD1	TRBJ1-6	TGCGCCAGCAGCCAAGGTCTGGACAGGGGCGATTCACCCCTCCACTTT	CASSQGLDRGDSPLHF
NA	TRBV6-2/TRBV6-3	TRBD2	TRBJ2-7	TGTGCCAGCACCGTTAGCGGGAGTAAGTACGAGCAGTACTTC	CASTVSGSKYEQYF
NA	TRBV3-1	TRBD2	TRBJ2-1	TGTGCCAGCAGCGAAACCGGGACTAGCGGCGCCTACAATGAGCAGTTCTTC	CASSETGTSGAYNEQFF
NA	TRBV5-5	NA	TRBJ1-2	TGTGCCAGCAGCTTAGAGCCTAACTATGGCTACACCTTC	CASSLEPNYGYTF
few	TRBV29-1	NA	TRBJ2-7	TGCAGCGTTGAAGTGGCTTTTAGCTCCTACGAGCAGTACTTC	CSVEVAFSSYEQYF
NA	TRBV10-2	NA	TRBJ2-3	TGCGCCAGCACAGGGAGCACAGATACGCAGTATTTT	CASTGSTDTQYF
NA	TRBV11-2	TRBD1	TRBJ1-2	TGTGCCAGCAGCTTCGGACAGGGCTGGGATGGCTACACCTTC	CASSFGQGWDGYTF
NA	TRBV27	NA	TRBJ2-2	TGTGCCAGCAGTTCCTGGGACTCAATGTACACCGGGGAGCTGTTTTTT	CASSSWDSMYTGELFF
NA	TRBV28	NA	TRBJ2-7	TGTGCCACCCTACACCTTGACGGGAGCTCCTATGAGCAGTACTTC	CATLHLDGSSYEQYF
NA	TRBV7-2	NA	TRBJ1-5	TGTGCCAGCAGCTTGGGTCTTGGGGGGTCCAATCAGCCCCAGCATTTT	CASSLGLGGSNQPQHF
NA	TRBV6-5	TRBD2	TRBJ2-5	TGTGCCAGCAGTCAACTAGCGGGGCTCCAAGAGACCCAGTACTTC	CASSQLAGLQETQYF